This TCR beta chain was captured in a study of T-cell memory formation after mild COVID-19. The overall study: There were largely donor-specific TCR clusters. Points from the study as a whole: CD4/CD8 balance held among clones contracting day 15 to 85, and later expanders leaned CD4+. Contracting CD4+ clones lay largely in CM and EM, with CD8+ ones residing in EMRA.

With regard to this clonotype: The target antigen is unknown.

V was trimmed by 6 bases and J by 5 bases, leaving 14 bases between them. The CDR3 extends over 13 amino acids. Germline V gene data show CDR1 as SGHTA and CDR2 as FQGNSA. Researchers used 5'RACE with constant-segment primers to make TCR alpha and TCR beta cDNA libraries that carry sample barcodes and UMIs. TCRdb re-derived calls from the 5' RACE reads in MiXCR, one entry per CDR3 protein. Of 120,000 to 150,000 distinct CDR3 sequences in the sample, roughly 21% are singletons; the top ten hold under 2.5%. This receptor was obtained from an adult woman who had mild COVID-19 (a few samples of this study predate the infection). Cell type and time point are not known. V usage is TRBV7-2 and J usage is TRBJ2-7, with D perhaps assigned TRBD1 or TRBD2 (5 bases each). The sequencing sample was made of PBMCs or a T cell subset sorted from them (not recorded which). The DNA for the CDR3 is TGTGCCAGCAGTCCCGGGACCTTCAACGAGCAGTACTTC. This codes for CASSPGTFNEQYF.